Here is one TCR beta chain with its context. Germline loops: CDR1 SGHKS, CDR2 YYEKEE (reference sequence). V was clipped by 5 bases and J by 4 bases, with 10 bases between them. CDR3 length: 14 amino acids. The source of the sample is a study of OX40 agonist ivuxolimab in advanced cancers. The protocol was immunoSEQ multiplex PCR, while the TCRdb copy is restricted to in-frame clones and leaves out a portion. The sample consists of 75,000 to 90,000 clones, more than 80% of them appearing once. This clonotype was sampled from an adult with an advanced solid tumor such as melanoma, head and neck, liver or kidney cancer. The sample was CD4+ or CD8+ T cells sorted from blood, taken in a trial of the OX40 agonist ivuxolimab. The chain combines TRBV5-5 with TRBJ2-6; a possible D gene is TRBD2 (5 bases). For the CDR3, the DNA is TGTGCCAGCAGTCCGGGGTCGGGGGCCAACGTCCTGACTTTC. Amino acid sequence: CASSPGSGANVLTF.